Shown below are 8 T cell receptor beta chains from a single sample sequenced in a study of tumor-infiltrating lymphocytes in primary liver carcinoma. Investigators took RNA and DNA out together from approximately 22-30 mg of unsorted bulk tissue. Synthesis of TCR beta cDNA was carried out from 450 to 500 ng total RNA with a constant-region primer. Nested multiplex PCR, run for three rounds with slightly modified ARM-PCR, yielded TCR beta libraries. With TRBV1-TRBV30 forward primers and a C-beta reverse primer, the first two PCR rounds were run for 9 to 10 cycles each. MiXCR, applied by TCRdb to the multiplex PCR reads, yields one record per CDR3 protein. Here the sample spans about 30,000 distinct CDR3 sequences, roughly two thirds being singletons. The sequenced material came from liver tumor tissue from sampling region 3. As to subset: tumor region T3, left-lateral pole. Source of these receptors: a woman between 25 and 40 years old with primary liver carcinoma and hepatitis B virus infection.

This clonotype showed up many times. V usage is TRBV7-8 and J usage is TRBJ2-3; D is uncertain. Germline V lookup: CDR1 SGHVS, CDR2 FQNEAQ. V was pared by 0 bases and J by 2 bases, with 15 bases between. The length of the CDR3 is 17 residues. CDR3 residues: CASSLAGQLGNTDTQYF. In nucleotides, the CDR3 is TGTGCCAGCAGCTTAGCCGGCCAGCTGGGGAACACAGATACGCAGTATTTT.

About this clonotype: One base away lies a much larger clone, so this may be a sequencing read error. The CDR3 does not end in the conserved phenylalanine or tryptophan, so this is likely a read error. The chain uses TRBV11-2 and TRBJ2-7; tentative D call: TRBD2 (5 bases). Looked up from germline, CDR1 is SGHAT and CDR2 is FQNNGV. This CDR3 is 12 amino acids long. The CDR3 coding sequence is TGTGCCACCAGCCACACTAGACACGAGCAGTACATA. As protein: CATSHTRHEQYI.

In regard to this clonotype: A junction end diverges from the germline sequence, so it may reflect a read error. The chain recombines TRBV18 with TRBJ2-7; the D gene is possibly TRBD2 (6 bases). Germline assignment: CDR1 KGHSH and CDR2 LQKENI. This CDR3 is 15 amino acids long. CDR3 sequence (DNA): TGTGGCAGCTCACCAGAGCGATTGGTGGAGGGCGAGCAGTACTTC. Protein sequence: CGSSPERLVEGEQYF.

This clonotype was detected ten times or more. This rearrangement joins TRBV12-3 or TRBV12-4 to TRBJ2-7; D gene ambiguous. Trimming cost V 0 bases and J 1 base, with 7 bases left between them. The CDR3 consists of 14 residues. The CDR3 DNA follows: TGTGCCAGCAGTTTAGCTGCTGGGTCCTACGAGCAGTACTTC. Protein: CASSLAAGSYEQYF.

This clonotype was found once. This chain connects TRBV11-2 to TRBJ2-5; 11 bases map to TRBD1. Germline values: CDR1 SGHAT, CDR2 FQNNGV. V shed 7 bases, J shed 5 bases, and the junction held 12 bases outside the gene matches. CDR3 size: 16 residues. This chain's CDR3 is CASNTRTGGAKETQYF. The CDR3 DNA follows: TGTGCCAGCAACACAAGGACAGGGGGCGCGAAGGAGACCCAGTACTTC. The full variable domain, in which reference TRBV11-2 and TRBJ2-5 provide the parts outside the CDR3, is EAGVAQSPRYKIIEKRQSVAFWCNPISGHATLYWYQQILGQGPKLLIQFQNNGVVDDSQLPKDRFSAERLKGVDSTLKIQPAKLEDSAVYLCASNTRTGGAKETQYFGPGTRLLVL.

A note on this clonotype: The junction and the germline gene differ at one end; a read error may be behind it. V gene TRBV11-2 combines with J gene TRBJ1-2; D perhaps matches TRBD1 (5 bases). The CDR3 consists of 15 residues. The germline V gene encodes CDR1 SGHAT and CDR2 FQNNGV. The CDR3 spells CASSPRQTENCGYTF. In DNA, the CDR3 is TGTGCCAGCAGCCCCCGCCAGACAGAAAACTGTGGCTACACCTTC.

Remarks on this clonotype: At one of its ends the junction is not consistent with the germline gene, which may arise from a read error. The CDR3 here is CASCPGGTLVGYIF. The CDR3 region has the DNA TGTGCCAGCTGCCCCGGGGGTACACTCGTTGGCTACATCTTC. The gene calls are TRBV11-2 and TRBJ1-2; tentatively, D is TRBD1 (5 bases). Looked up from germline, CDR1 is SGHAT and CDR2 is FQNNGV. The CDR3 loop spans 14 amino acids.

Only a few counts were recorded for this clonotype. The gene calls are TRBV11-2 and TRBJ2-3; TRBD2 agrees at 8 bases. Per the germline V gene, CDR1 is SGHAT and CDR2 is FQNNGV. J was trimmed by 6 bases and V by 11 bases; bases with no gene match: 22. The CDR3 totals 17 residues. This CDR3 reads CACSHRGSGSLTDTQYF. The CDR3 DNA follows: TGTGCCTGTAGCCATCGAGGGAGCGGGAGCCTCACGGATACGCAGTATTTT.